This T cell receptor beta chain was profiled in a study of cytotoxic CD8 clonotypes in ibrutinib-treated CLL. Background on the study: The patients comprised approximately ten relapsed/refractory and about 15 treatment-naive cases, 17 to 18 IGHV unmutated.

This CDR3 is 14 amino acids long. CDR1 is MNHEY and CDR2 is SVGAGI in the germline V gene. The V and J ends lost 5 bases and 1 base, in that order; junction bases with no gene match: 5. Repertoires were generated with immunoSEQ multiplex PCR, while TCRdb's copy carries only in-frame clones and drops some. The data show 250,000 to 350,000 clones, around 76% seen once. This clone was recorded only once. This clonotype originated in a human donor with chronic lymphocytic leukemia. V gene TRBV6-5 combines with J gene TRBJ2-7, with 7 bases aligning to TRBD2. The sequenced sample was PBMCs, obtained at disease progression, from a patient treated with ibrutinib. This CDR3 is CASSLAVLSYEQYF. For the CDR3, the DNA is TGTGCCAGCAGTCTAGCGGTATTGTCCTACGAGCAGTACTTC.